The source of this T cell receptor beta chain is a study of blood T cell repertoires in COVID-19. Across the whole study: The United States, Italy and Spain provided the acute and convalescent COVID-19 samples. In each case, the material was cDNA or gDNA derived from T cells, B-cell-depleted T cells, or PBMCs.

Source study methods: Cell counts per sample came from amplifying reference gene primers. The data were produced by immunoSEQ multiplex PCR, yet TCRdb's version contains in-frame clones alone and is incomplete. The V and J calls and the clone size are those of that table, but D and trimming were determined from the DNA. This sample has about 230,000 clones, with more than 65% found just once. Germline values: CDR1 LNHDA, CDR2 SQIVND (reference sequence). There are 14 residues in the CDR3. V lost 7 bases and J lost 4; bases outside the gene matches: 7. The chain recombines TRBV19 with TRBJ1-1; 9 nucleotides agree with TRBD1. The sample consisted of peripheral blood. The clonotype originates from a woman in her thirties or forties who had recovered from COVID-19. CDR3 amino acids: CASTTGGSGTEAFF. The CDR3 bases are TGTGCCAGTACTACAGGGGGCAGTGGCACTGAAGCTTTCTTT.